This T cell receptor beta chain was sequenced during a study of T cells in Graves' hyperthyroidism and ophthalmopathy. Per germline, CDR1 LGHDT and CDR2 YNNKEL (reference sequence). This CDR3 is 16 amino acids long. V lost 1 base, J lost 6 bases, and 4 bases stayed unmatched. This clonotype was seen ten or more times. Authors of the study amplified TCR beta CDR3 regions from RNA transcripts. HTBI primers were used for first-round RT-PCR of the TCR CDR3. TCRdb re-analysed the multiplex PCR reads in MiXCR, keeping a single row per CDR3 protein. Of fewer than 700,000 distinct CDR3 sequences in the sample, around 16% were seen once. Hyperthyroidism had been newly diagnosed in patients aged 18 to 65, and its duration was under 2 months. Any patient presenting with uncontrolled infection, other autoimmune disease, pregnancy or lactation was left out.

This clonotype originated in a woman aged 25-40 years with Graves' hyperthyroidism. J is TRBJ2-1 and V is TRBV3-1; 12 bases are a match to TRBD2. Source material: blood. The CDR3: CASSQGLAGVVNEQFF. In DNA, the CDR3 is TGTGCCAGCAGCCAAGGACTAGCGGGAGTTGTCAATGAGCAGTTCTTC.